The 17 T cell receptor beta chains reported below all come from one sample, sequenced in a study of CD8 T cells in ankylosing spondylitis. TCRdb processed the 5' RACE reads anew with MiXCR; each CDR3 protein has one entry. The data hold about 150,000 distinct CDR3 sequences, with under 45% observed a single time. The sample comprised synovial fluid, either unsorted or a sorted T cell fraction (not recorded which). Receptors originate from a male donor with ankylosing spondylitis.

The chain links TRBV4-1 to TRBJ2-7; D uncertain. The CDR3 is made up of 15 amino acids. The germline V gene has CDR1 MGHRA and CDR2 YSYEKL. The germline V and J ends were trimmed by 4 bases and 0 bases, with 13 bases remaining between them. CDR3 DNA: TGCGCCAGCAGCCTCGTCGTAACCACCTCCTACGAGCAGTACTTC. Its translation is CASSLVVTTSYEQYF.

V usage is TRBV11-2 and J usage is TRBJ2-7, with TRBD1 matching 7 bases. The CDR3 is made up of 14 amino acids. With V trimmed by 5 bases and J by 2 bases, 6 bases remained unmatched. CDR1 and CDR2 (germline): SGHAT, FQNNGV. CDR3 in amino acids: CASSHTGTAYEQYF. The CDR3 region has the DNA TGTGCCAGCAGCCACACCGGGACAGCCTACGAGCAGTACTTC.

This clonotype was counted only a few times. The genes are TRBV28 and TRBJ2-2; unclear D gene. The CDR3 is 16 residues long. CDR1 is MDHEN and CDR2 is SYDVKM in the germline V gene. V was shortened by 0 bases and J by 3 bases, with 11 bases between the two germline ends. The CDR3 here is CASSLWPSVDTGELFF. The DNA of the CDR3 is TGTGCCAGCAGTTTATGGCCTTCGGTCGACACCGGGGAGCTGTTTTTT.

CDR3 in amino acids: CASSPRWSEQFF. The CDR3, as DNA: TGTGCCAGCAGTCCCCGATGGTCTGAGCAGTTCTTC. The chain recombines TRBV12-3 or TRBV12-4 with TRBJ2-1; D not resolved. The CDR3 contains 12 residues. The V end lost 5 bases, the J end lost 9 bases, and 11 bases lay between the germline ends.

This clonotype has only one observation. The gene calls are TRBV11-1 and TRBJ2-4, with D tentatively TRBD1 (6 bases). The CDR3 is 16 amino acids. V gave up 5 bases and J gave up 0 bases, with 14 bases separating them. Germline lookup yields CDR1 SGHAT and CDR2 FQDESV (reference sequence). CDR3 protein: CASSPSWTVAKNIQYF. The CDR3 DNA is TGTGCCAGCAGCCCATCATGGACAGTAGCCAAAAACATTCAGTACTTC. The variable domain in full, completed from reference TRBV11-1 and TRBJ2-4, reads EAEVAQSPRYKITEKSQAVAFWCDPISGHATLYWYRQILGQGPELLVQFQDESVVDDSQLPKDRFSAERLKGVDSTLKIQPAELGDSAMYLCASSPSWTVAKNIQYFGAGTRLSVL.

The DNA of the CDR3 is TGTGCCAGTAGTTGGGGGCGCCCGAACACCGGGGAGCTGTTTTTT. Protein: CASSWGRPNTGELFF. The V call is TRBV19, the J call TRBJ2-2; a possible D gene is TRBD1 (6 bases). The germline V gene encodes CDR1 LNHDA and CDR2 SQIVND (reference sequence). The CDR3 is 15 amino acids. V lost 5 bases and J lost 0, with 10 bases in between. Drawing the rest from reference TRBV19 and TRBJ2-2, the complete variable domain is DGGITQSPKYLFRKEGQNVTLSCEQNLNHDAMYWYRQDPGQGLRLIYYSQIVNDFQKGDIAEGYSVSREKKESFPLTVTSAQKNPTAFYLCASSWGRPNTGELFFGEGSRLTVL.

The chain joins TRBV9 to TRBJ2-5; 7 bases match TRBD2. This CDR3 has 16 amino acids. J was trimmed by 4 bases and V by 0 bases; bases with no gene match: 9. The V gene's germline CDR1 is SGDLS and CDR2 YYNGEE. The CDR3 protein is CASSVAIAGFPETQYF. The CDR3 DNA is TGTGCCAGCAGCGTAGCGATAGCGGGTTTTCCAGAGACCCAGTACTTC.

This clonotype was recorded a few times. V is TRBV20-1 and J is TRBJ2-3, with D perhaps TRBD1 or TRBD2 (5 bases each). The germline CDR1 and CDR2 sequences are DFQATT and SNEGSKA (reference sequence). Trimming took 1 base from V and 5 from J, leaving 16 bases between them. CDR3 length equals 15 residues. Here the CDR3 DNA reads TGCAGTGCTAGAGGCTGGGACGTGAATGTAGATACGCAGTATTTT. This encodes CSARGWDVNVDTQYF.

CDR3 amino acids: CASSPRDGANYGYTF. The CDR3 nucleotides read TGCGCCAGCAGCCCCCGGGACGGAGCTAACTATGGCTACACCTTC. The chain is built from TRBV4-1 and TRBJ1-2; TRBD1 is a possible D gene (5 bases). This CDR3 has 15 amino acids. V was clipped by 4 bases and J by 0 bases, with 12 bases between them. Germline CDR1 MGHRA, CDR2 YSYEKL.

V usage is TRBV12-3 or TRBV12-4 and J usage is TRBJ2-1; D is perhaps TRBD1 (6 bases). Trimming left V 2 bases short and J 3 bases short, with 14 bases between. The CDR3 runs to 16 residues. The CDR3 here is CASSLPHRVGYNEQFF. As DNA, the CDR3 is TGTGCCAGCAGTTTACCCCACAGGGTGGGCTACAATGAGCAGTTCTTC.

The chain carries TRBV20-1 and TRBJ2-1; 10 bases are a match to TRBD2. This CDR3 is 15 amino acids long. The germline V gene has CDR1 DFQATT and CDR2 SNEGSKA (reference sequence). The V and J ends lost 3 bases and 7 bases, in that order; junction bases with no gene match: 9. For the CDR3, the DNA is TGCAGTGCTAGTGAACTAGCGGGGCAACGTAATGAGCAGTTCTTC. This translates into CSASELAGQRNEQFF.

The V call is TRBV12-3 or TRBV12-4, the J call TRBJ2-7, with D unresolved. This CDR3 has 15 residues. V lost 1 base to trimming and J lost 0 bases, with 10 bases between them. The CDR3 sequence: CASSLGGNPSYEQYF. CDR3 coding DNA: TGTGCCAGCAGTTTAGGGGGTAACCCCTCCTACGAGCAGTACTTC.

This sequence joins TRBV10-3 and TRBJ2-1; TRBD1 might be the D (5 bases). Germline-derived CDR1 and CDR2 are ENHRY and SYGVKD. The length of the CDR3 is 15 residues. Trimming shortened V by 4 bases and J by 5 bases, and 15 bases separated the two germline ends. Here the CDR3 DNA reads TGTGCCATCAGTGCGGCAGGGTGGGTCCACAATGAGCAGTTCTTC. Translated, it gives CAISAAGWVHNEQFF.

This clonotype was counted once. This chain links TRBV5-6 with TRBJ2-3, with 15 bases fitting TRBD2. Trimming removed 2 bases from V and 2 bases from J; junction bases left unmatched: 15. Germline V lookup: CDR1 SGHDT, CDR2 YYEEEE. CDR3 length equals 21 residues. CDR3: CASSFVTGTSGGPGFTDTQYF. Written as DNA, the CDR3 is TGTGCCAGCAGCTTTGTAACCGGGACTAGCGGGGGGCCGGGCTTCACAGATACGCAGTATTTT.

This chain uses TRBV12-3 or TRBV12-4 with TRBJ2-1; possibly TRBD1 for D (6 bases). Trimming took off 8 bases at V and 0 bases at J, with 14 bases between the two ends. The CDR3 has 15 residues. This CDR3 reads CASVLGGFSYNEQFF. The CDR3 DNA follows: TGTGCCAGCGTATTAGGGGGTTTCTCCTACAATGAGCAGTTCTTC.

This clonotype was found a few times. The chain carries TRBV7-9 and TRBJ1-1; D uncertain. The V gene's germline CDR1 is SEHNR and CDR2 FQNEAQ (reference sequence). The CDR3 is made up of 14 amino acids. V was shortened by 4 bases and J by 1 base, with 10 bases between the two germline ends. CDR3 residues: CASSYYDGNTEAFF. CDR3 in DNA: TGTGCCAGCAGCTACTATGACGGGAACACTGAAGCTTTCTTT.

This clonotype was counted ten times or more. The rearrangement joins TRBV7-2 to TRBJ2-7; possibly TRBD2 for D (6 bases). The V gene's germline CDR1 is SGHTA and CDR2 FQGNSA. The CDR3 loop spans 16 amino acids. Trimming cost V 6 bases and J 3 bases, with 21 bases left between them. Written as DNA, the CDR3 is TGTGCCAGCAGGACCCCTGATGCGGAGGGCTACTACGAGCAGTACTTC. Its protein is CASRTPDAEGYYEQYF.